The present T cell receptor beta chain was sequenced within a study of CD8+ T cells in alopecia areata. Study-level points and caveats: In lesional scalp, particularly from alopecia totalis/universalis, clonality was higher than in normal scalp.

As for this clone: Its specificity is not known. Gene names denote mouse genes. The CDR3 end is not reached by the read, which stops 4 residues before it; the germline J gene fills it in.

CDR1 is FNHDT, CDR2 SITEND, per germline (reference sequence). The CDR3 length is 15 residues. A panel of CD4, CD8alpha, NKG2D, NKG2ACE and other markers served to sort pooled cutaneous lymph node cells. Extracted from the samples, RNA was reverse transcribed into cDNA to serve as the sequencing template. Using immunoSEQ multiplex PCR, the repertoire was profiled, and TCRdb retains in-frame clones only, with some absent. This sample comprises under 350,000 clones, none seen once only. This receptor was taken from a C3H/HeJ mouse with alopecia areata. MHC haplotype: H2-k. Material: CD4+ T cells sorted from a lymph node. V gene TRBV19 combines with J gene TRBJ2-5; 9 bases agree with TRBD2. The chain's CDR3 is CASSITWGGEDTQYF. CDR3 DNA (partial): TGTGCCAGCAGTATTACCTGGGGGGGTGAAGAC.